This record covers a single T cell receptor beta chain. This entry is derived from a study of blood T cells in healthy people across ages. Study in general: Template switching retrieved approximately one barcoded beta molecule for each two T cells.

The authors ran a second PCR of roughly 6 to 12 cycles using a sample-barcoded 5' primer and a J-beta primer mix. TCRdb re-analysed the 5' RACE reads in MiXCR, keeping a single row per CDR3 protein. There are approximately 1.5 million distinct CDR3 sequences in the sample; roughly 43% occur only once, and approximately 4.1% lies in the top ten. Germline V gene data show CDR1 as SEHNR and CDR2 as FQNEAQ (reference sequence). Trimming cost V 5 bases and J 6 bases; bases outside gene matches: 10. The CDR3 spans 15 residues. At least 6.5 million PBMCs were isolated per sample. Per sample, no less than 5 micrograms of total RNA were extracted.

This receptor was identified in a woman aged 18-29 years in good health. Sample: blood. The chain links TRBV7-9 to TRBJ1-5, with 7 bases matching TRBD1. The CDR3 DNA is TGTGCCAGCAGCGAAGACAGGGACTTCGGTCAGCCCCAGCATTTT. Amino acid sequence: CASSEDRDFGQPQHF. The full variable domain, rest sourced from reference TRBV7-9 and TRBJ1-5, is DTGVSQNPRHKITKRGQNVTFRCDPISEHNRLYWYRQTLGQGPEFLTYFQNEAQLEKSRLLSDRFSAERPKGSFSTLEIQRTEQGDSAMYLCASSEDRDFGQPQHFGDGTRLSIL.